This T cell receptor (beta chain) is drawn from a study of B cell selection in AIRE deficiency. Study findings and constraints: Only around a tenth of 3,500 to 4,500 shared Treg sequences were patient-specific; 31.6% healthy-specific.

Authors' processing steps: Pooled Tregs gave 50,000 to 60,000 patient and 1x10^5 or so donor TCRbeta sequences. Using immunoSEQ multiplex PCR, the repertoire was profiled, and TCRdb retains in-frame clones only, with some absent. That table gives V, J and clone size, and the DNA gave D and trimming. The sample lists tens of thousands of clones; 85% to 95% were seen once. The length of the CDR3 is 15 residues. Trimming left V 1 base short and J 5 bases short, with 11 bases between. Germline V gene data show CDR1 as LNHDA and CDR2 as SQIVND (reference sequence). This clone appeared once. Antigen unknown. Regulatory T cells were sorted as CD4+CD25hiCD127low/negative.

The specimen sequenced was CD4+CD25+ Tregs sorted from PBMCs. The source of this sequence is a human donor in good health. The V gene is TRBV19, the J gene TRBJ1-4, with a weak D call TRBD1 (6 bases). The CDR3 protein is CASSIVTGRNEKLFF. CDR3 coding DNA: TGTGCCAGTAGTATAGTTACAGGGAGAAATGAAAAACTGTTTTTT. Combining the CDR3 with reference TRBV19 and TRBJ1-4 gives the whole variable domain DGGITQSPKYLFRKEGQNVTLSCEQNLNHDAMYWYRQDPGQGLRLIYYSQIVNDFQKGDIAEGYSVSREKKESFPLTVTSAQKNPTAFYLCASSIVTGRNEKLFFGSGTQLSVL.